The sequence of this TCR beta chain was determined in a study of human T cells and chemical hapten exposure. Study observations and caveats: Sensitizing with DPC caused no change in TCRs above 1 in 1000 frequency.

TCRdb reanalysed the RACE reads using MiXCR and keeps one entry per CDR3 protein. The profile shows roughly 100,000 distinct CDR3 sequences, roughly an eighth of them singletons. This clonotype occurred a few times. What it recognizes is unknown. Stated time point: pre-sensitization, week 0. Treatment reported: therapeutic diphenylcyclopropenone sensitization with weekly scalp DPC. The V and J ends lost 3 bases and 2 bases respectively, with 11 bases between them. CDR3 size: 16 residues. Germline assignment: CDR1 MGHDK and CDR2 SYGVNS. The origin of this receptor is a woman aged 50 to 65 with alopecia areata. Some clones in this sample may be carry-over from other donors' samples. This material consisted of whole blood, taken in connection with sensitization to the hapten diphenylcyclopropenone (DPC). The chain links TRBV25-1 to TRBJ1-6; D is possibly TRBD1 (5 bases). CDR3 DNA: TGTGCCAGCAGTGATAGTCCAGGGACCTATAATTCACCCCTCCACTTT. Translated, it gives CASSDSPGTYNSPLHF. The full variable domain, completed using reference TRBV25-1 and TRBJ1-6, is EADIYQTPRYLVIGTGKKITLECSQTMGHDKMYWYQQDPGMELHLIHYSYGVNSTEKGDLSSESTVSRIRTEHFPLTLESARPSHTSQYLCASSDSPGTYNSPLHFGNGTRLTVT.